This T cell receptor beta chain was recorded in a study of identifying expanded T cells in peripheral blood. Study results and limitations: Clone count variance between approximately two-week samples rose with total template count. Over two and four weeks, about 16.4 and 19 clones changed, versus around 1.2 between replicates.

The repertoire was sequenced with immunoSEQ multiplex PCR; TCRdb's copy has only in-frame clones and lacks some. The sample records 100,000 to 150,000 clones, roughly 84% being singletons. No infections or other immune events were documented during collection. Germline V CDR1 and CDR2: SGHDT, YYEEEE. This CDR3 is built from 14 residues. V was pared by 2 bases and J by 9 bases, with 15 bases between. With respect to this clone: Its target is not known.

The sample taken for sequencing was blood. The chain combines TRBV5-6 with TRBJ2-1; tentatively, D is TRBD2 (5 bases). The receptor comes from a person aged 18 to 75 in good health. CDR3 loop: CASSFPEDLREQFF. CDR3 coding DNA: TGTGCCAGCAGCTTTCCCGAGGACTTACGTGAGCAGTTCTTC.